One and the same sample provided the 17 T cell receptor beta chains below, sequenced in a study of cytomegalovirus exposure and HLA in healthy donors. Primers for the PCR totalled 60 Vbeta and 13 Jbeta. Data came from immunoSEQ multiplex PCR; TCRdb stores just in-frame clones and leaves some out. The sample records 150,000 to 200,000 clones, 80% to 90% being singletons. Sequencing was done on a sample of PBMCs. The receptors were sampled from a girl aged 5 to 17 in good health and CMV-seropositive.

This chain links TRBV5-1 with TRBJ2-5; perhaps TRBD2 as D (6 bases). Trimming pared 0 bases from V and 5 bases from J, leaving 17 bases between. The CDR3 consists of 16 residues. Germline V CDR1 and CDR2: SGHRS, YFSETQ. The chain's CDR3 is CASSLDAGRFGETQYF. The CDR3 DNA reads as TGCGCCAGCAGCTTGGATGCAGGGAGGTTCGGGGAGACCCAGTACTTC. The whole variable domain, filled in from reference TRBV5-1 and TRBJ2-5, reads KAGVTQTPRYLIKTRGQQVTLSCSPISGHRSVSWYQQTPGQGLQFLFEYFSETQRNKGNFPGRFSGRQFSNSRSEMNVSTLELGDSALYLCASSLDAGRFGETQYFGPGTRLLVL.

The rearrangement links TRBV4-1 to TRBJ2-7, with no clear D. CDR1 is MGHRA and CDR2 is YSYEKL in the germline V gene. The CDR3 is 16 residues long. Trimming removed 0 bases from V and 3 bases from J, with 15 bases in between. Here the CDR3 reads CASSQESAVPFYEQYF. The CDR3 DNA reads TGCGCCAGCAGCCAAGAATCTGCGGTCCCTTTCTACGAGCAGTACTTC.

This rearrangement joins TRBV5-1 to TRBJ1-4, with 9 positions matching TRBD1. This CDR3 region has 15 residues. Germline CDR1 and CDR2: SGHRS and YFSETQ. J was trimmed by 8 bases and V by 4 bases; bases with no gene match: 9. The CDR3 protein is CASSTSGTGREKLFF. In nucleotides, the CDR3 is TGCGCCAGCAGCACCTCCGGGACAGGGCGGGAAAAACTGTTTTTT.

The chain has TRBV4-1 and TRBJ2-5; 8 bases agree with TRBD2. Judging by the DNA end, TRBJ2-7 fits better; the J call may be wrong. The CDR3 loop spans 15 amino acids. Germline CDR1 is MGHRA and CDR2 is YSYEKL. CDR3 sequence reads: CASSQAGGRVREQYF. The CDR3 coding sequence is TGCGCCAGCAGCCAGGCGGGAGGACGGGTCCGCGAGCAGTACTTC.

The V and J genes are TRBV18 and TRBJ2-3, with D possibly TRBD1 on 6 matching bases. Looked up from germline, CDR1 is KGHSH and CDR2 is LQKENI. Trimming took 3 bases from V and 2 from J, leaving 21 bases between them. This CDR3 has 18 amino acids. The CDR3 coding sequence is TGTGCCAGCTCACCTCCTTACATCGGCCAGGGGCCCACAGATACGCAGTATTTT. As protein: CASSPPYIGQGPTDTQYF.

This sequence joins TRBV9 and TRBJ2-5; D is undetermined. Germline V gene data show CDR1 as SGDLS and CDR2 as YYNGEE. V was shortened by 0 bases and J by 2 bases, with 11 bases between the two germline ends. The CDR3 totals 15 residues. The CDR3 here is CASSVEGRQQETQYF. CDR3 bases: TGTGCCAGCAGCGTAGAAGGCAGACAACAAGAGACCCAGTACTTC.

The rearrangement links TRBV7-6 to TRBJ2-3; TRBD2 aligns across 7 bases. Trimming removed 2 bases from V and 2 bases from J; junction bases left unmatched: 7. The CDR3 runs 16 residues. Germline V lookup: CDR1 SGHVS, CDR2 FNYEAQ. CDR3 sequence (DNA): TGTGCCAGCAGCTTAATGAAGCGGGGTCTCACAGATACGCAGTATTTT. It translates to CASSLMKRGLTDTQYF.

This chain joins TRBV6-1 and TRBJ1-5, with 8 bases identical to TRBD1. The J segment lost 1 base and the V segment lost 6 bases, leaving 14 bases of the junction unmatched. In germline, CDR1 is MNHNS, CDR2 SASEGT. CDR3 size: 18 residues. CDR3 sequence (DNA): TGTGCCAGCAGAGAACTCCGGGACAGGCAGTTAAGCAATCAGCCCCAGCATTTT. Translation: CASRELRDRQLSNQPQHF.

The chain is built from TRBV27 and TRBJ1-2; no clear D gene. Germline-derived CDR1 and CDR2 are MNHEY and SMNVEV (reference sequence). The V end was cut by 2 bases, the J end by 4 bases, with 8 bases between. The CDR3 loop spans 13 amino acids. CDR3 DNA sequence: TGTGCCAGCAGTTTAAACAGCGGCTATGGCTACACCTTC. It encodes CASSLNSGYGYTF.

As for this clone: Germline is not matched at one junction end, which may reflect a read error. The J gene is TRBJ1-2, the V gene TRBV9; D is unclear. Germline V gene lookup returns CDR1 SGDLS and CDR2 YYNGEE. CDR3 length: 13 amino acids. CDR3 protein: CASSVGRNYGYAF. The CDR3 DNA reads TGTGCCAGCAGCGTCGGCAGAAACTATGGCTACGCCTTC. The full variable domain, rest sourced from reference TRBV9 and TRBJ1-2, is DSGVTQTPKHLITATGQRVTLRCSPRSGDLSVYWYQQSLDQGLQFLIQYYNGEERAKGNILERFSAQQFPDLHSELNLSSLELGDSALYFCASSVGRNYGYAFGSGTRLTVV.

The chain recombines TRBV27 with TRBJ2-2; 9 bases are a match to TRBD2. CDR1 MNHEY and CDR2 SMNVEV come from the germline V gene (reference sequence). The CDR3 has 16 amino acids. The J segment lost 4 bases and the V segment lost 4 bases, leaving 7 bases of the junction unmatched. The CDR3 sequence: CASSSRLLAGTGELFF. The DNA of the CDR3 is TGTGCCAGCAGTTCCAGACTACTAGCGGGCACCGGGGAGCTGTTTTTT.

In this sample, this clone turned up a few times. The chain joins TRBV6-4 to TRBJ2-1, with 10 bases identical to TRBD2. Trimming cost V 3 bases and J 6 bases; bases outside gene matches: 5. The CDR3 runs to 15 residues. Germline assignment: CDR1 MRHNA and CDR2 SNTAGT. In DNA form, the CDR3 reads TGTGCCAGCAGTGATGAGCGGGGGGGACCCAATGAGCAGTTCTTC. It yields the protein CASSDERGGPNEQFF.

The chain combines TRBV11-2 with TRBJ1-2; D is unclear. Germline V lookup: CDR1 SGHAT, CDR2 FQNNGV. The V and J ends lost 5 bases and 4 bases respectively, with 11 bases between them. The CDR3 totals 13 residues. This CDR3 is CASSQSPGYGYTF. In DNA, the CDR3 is TGTGCCAGCAGCCAATCACCGGGCTATGGCTACACCTTC.

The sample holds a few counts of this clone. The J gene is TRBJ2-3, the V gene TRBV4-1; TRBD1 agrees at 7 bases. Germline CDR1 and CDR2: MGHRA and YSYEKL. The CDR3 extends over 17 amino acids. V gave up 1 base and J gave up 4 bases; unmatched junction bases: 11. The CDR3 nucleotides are TGCGCCAGCAGCCAAGGTTTACCCTTAGGGGGCCCAGATACGCAGTATTTT. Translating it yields CASSQGLPLGGPDTQYF.

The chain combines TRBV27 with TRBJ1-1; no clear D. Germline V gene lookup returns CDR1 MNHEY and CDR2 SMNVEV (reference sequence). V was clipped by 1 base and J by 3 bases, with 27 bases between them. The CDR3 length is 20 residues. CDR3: CASSLLRVWDPQKEYTEAFF. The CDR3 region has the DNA TGTGCCAGCAGTTTATTGAGGGTCTGGGATCCGCAGAAAGAGTACACTGAAGCTTTCTTT.

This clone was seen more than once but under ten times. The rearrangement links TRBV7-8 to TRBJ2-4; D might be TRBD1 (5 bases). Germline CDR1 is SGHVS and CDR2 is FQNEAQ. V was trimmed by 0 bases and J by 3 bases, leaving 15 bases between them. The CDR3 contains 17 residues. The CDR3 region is CASSLAGVDTRKNIQYF. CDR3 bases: TGTGCCAGCAGCTTAGCCGGAGTGGACACCCGCAAAAACATTCAGTACTTC.

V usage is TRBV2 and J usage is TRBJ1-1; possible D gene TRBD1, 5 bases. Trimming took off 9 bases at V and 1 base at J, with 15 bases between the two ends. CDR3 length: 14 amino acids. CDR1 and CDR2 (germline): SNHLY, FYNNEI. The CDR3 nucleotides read TGTGCCAGTCATAAGGGGTTAGGGAACACTGAAGCTTTCTTT. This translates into CASHKGLGNTEAFF. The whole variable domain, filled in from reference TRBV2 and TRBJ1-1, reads EPEVTQTPSHQVTQMGQEVILRCVPISNHLYFYWYRQILGQKVEFLVSFYNNEISEKSEIFDDQFSVERPDGSNFTLKIRSTKLEDSAMYFCASHKGLGNTEAFFGQGTRLTVV.